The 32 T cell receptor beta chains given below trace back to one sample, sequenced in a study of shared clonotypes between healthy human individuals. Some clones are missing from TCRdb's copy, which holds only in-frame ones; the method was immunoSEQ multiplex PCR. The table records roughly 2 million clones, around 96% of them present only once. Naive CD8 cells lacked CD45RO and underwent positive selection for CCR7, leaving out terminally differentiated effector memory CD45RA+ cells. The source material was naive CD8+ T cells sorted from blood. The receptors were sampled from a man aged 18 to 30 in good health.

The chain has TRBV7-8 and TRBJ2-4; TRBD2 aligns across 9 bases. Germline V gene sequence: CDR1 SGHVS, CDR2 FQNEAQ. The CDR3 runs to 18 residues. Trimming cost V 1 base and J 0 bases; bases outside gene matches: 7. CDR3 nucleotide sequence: TGTGCCAGCAGCTTAGGAGCTAGCGGGATACTAGCCAAAAACATTCAGTACTTC. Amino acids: CASSLGASGILAKNIQYF.

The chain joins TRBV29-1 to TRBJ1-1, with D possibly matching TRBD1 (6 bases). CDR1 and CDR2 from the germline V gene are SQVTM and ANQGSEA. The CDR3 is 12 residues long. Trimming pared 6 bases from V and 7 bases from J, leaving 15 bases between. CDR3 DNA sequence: TGCAGCGTCCCGATTCCGGACAGTGAAGCTTTCTTT. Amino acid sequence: CSVPIPDSEAFF.

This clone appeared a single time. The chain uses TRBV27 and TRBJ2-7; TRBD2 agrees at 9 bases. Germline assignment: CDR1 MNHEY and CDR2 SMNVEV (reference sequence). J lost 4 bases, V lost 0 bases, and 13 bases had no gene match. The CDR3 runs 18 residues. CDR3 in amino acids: CASSLSPGLAGIGYEQYF. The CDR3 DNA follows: TGTGCCAGCAGTTTATCTCCCGGGCTAGCGGGAATTGGGTACGAGCAGTACTTC.

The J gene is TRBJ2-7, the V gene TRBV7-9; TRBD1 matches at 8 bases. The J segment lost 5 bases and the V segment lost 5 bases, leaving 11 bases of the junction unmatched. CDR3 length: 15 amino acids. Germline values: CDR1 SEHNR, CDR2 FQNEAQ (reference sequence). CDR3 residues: CASSPVRGQADEQYF. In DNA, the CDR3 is TGTGCCAGCAGCCCCGTAAGGGGACAGGCCGACGAGCAGTACTTC.

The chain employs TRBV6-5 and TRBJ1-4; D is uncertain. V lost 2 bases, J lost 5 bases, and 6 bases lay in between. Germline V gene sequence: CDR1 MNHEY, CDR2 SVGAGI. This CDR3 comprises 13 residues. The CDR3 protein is CASSYASNEKLFF. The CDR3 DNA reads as TGTGCCAGCAGTTACGCGTCGAATGAAAAACTGTTTTTT.

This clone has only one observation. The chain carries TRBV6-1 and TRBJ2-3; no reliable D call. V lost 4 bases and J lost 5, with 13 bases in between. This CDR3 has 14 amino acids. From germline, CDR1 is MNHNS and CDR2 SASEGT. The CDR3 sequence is CASSVLKLEDTQYF. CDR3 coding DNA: TGTGCCAGCAGTGTTTTGAAACTTGAAGATACGCAGTATTTT.

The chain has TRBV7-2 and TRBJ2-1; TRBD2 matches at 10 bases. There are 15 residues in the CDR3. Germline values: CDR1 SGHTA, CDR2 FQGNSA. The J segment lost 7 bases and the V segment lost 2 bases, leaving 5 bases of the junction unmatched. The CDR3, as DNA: TGTGCCAGCAGCTTACCAGCGGGAGGGAAAAATGAGCAGTTCTTC. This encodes CASSLPAGGKNEQFF.

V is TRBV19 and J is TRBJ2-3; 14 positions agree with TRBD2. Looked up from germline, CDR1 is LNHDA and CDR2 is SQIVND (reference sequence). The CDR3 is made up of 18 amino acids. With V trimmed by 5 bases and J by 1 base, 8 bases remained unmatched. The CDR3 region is CASSLLGLAGAGTDTQYF. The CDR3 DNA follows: TGTGCCAGTAGTCTCCTGGGACTAGCGGGGGCCGGCACAGATACGCAGTATTTT.

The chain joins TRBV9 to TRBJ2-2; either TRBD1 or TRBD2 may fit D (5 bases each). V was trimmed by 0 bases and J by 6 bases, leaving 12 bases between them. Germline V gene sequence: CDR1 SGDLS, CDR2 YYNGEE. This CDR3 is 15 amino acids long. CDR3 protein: CASSVGGTQAGELFF. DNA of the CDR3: TGTGCCAGCAGCGTAGGGGGGACGCAGGCCGGGGAGCTGTTTTTT.

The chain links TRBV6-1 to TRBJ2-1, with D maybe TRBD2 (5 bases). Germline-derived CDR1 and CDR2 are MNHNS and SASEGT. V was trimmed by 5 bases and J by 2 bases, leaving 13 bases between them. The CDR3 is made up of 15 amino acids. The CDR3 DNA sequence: TGTGCCAGCAGTCTGGGGAAGCGGCCCTACAATGAGCAGTTCTTC. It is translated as CASSLGKRPYNEQFF.

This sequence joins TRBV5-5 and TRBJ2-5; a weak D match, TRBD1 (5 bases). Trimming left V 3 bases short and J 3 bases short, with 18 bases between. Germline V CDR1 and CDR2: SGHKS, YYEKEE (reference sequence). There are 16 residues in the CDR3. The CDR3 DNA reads TGTGCCAGCAGCTACAGGACCCTTTCAGTCGAAGAGACCCAGTACTTC. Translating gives CASSYRTLSVEETQYF.

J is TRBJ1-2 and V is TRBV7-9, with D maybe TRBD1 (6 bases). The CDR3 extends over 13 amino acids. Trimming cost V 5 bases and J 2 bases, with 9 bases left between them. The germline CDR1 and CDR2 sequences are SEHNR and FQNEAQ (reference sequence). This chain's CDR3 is CASSTQGNYGYTF. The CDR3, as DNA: TGTGCCAGCAGCACGCAGGGGAACTATGGCTACACCTTC.

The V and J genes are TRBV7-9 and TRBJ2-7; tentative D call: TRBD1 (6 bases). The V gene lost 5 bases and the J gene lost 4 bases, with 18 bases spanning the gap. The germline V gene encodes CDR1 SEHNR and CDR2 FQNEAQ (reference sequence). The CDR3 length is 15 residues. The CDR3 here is CASSISTGLKYEQYF. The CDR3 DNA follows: TGTGCCAGCAGCATTAGTACAGGGTTAAAGTACGAGCAGTACTTC. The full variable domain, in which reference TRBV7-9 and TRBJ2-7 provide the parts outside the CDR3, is DTGVSQNPRHKITKRGQNVTFRCDPISEHNRLYWYRQTLGQGPEFLTYFQNEAQLEKSRLLSDRFSAERPKGSFSTLEIQRTEQGDSAMYLCASSISTGLKYEQYFGPGTRLTVT.

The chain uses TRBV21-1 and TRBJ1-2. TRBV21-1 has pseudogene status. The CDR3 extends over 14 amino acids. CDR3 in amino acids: CASSILTPREGYTF. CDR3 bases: TGTGCCAGCAGCATTCTTACCCCGCGTGAGGGCTACACCTTC.

CDR3 amino acids: CASSLEGGPTDTQYF. The CDR3 DNA sequence: TGTGCCAGCAGCTTAGAGGGGGGACCCACAGATACGCAGTATTTT. V gene TRBV7-3 combines with J gene TRBJ2-3, with D perhaps matching TRBD1 or TRBD2 (6 bases each). Trimming took 2 bases from V and 2 from J, leaving 11 bases between them. In germline, CDR1 is SGHTA, CDR2 FQGTGA. The CDR3 loop spans 15 amino acids.

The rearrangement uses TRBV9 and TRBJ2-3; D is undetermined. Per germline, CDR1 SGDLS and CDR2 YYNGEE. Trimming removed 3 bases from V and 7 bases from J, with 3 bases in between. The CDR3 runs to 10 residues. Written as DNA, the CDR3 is TGTGCCAGCAGCGGCAATACGCAGTATTTT. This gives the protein CASSGNTQYF.

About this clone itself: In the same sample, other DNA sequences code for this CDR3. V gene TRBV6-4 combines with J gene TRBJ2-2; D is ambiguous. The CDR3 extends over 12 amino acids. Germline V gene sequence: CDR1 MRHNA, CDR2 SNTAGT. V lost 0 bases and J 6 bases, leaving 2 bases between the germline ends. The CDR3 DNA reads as TGTGCCAGCAGTGACTCCGCCGGGGAGCTGTTTTTT. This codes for CASSDSAGELFF.

CDR3 sequence (DNA): TGTGCCTGGAGCAGGGACAGGGAGTCCTTCTACGAGCAGTACTTC. It is translated as CAWSRDRESFYEQYF. This chain joins TRBV30 and TRBJ2-7; 9 nucleotides match TRBD1. The CDR3 totals 15 residues. Per germline, CDR1 GTSNPN and CDR2 SVGIG (reference sequence). The trim removed 3 bases at V and 3 bases at J, leaving 9 bases unmatched.

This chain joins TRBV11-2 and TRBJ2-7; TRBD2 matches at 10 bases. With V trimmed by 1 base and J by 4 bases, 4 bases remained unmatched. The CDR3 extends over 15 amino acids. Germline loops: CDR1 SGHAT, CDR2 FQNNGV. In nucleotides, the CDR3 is TGTGCCAGCAGCTTAGGCATAGCGGGAGGATACGAGCAGTACTTC. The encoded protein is CASSLGIAGGYEQYF.

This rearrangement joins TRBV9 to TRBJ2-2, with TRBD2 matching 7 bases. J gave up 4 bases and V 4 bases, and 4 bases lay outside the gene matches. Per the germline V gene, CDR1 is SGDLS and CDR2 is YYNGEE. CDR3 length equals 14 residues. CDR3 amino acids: CASSFGLVTGELFF. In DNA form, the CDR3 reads TGTGCCAGCAGCTTCGGACTAGTCACCGGGGAGCTGTTTTTT.

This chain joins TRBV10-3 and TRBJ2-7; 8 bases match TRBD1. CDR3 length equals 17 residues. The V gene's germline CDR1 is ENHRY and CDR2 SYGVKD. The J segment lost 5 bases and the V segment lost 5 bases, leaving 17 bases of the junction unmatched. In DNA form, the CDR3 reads TGTGCCATCAGTCCGGGACAGGCATCGGCAGTCTCGGACGAGCAGTACTTC. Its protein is CAISPGQASAVSDEQYF.

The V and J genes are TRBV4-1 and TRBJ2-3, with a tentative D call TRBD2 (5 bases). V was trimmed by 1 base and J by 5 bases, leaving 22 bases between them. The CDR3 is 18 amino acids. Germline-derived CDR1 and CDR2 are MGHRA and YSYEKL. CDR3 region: CASSQVVASSLEGDTQYF. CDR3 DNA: TGCGCCAGCAGCCAAGTGGTTGCTAGCTCCCTAGAAGGAGATACGCAGTATTTT.

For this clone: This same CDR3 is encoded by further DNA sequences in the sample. The CDR3 loop is CASSYRLSYEQYF. The CDR3 nucleotides are TGTGCCAGCAGTTACCGGCTGAGCTACGAGCAGTACTTC. This rearrangement joins TRBV6-5 to TRBJ2-7; the D is unclear. Trimming cost V 2 bases and J 3 bases, with 8 bases left between them. The CDR3 sequence is 13 residues long. Germline CDR1 reads MNHEY; CDR2 reads SVGAGI.

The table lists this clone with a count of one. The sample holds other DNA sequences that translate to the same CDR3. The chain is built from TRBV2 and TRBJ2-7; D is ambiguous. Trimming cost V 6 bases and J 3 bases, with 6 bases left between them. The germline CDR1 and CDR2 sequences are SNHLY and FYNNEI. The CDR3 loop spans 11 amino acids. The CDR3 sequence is CASRSYYEQYF. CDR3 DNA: TGTGCCAGCAGGTCATACTACGAGCAGTACTTC.

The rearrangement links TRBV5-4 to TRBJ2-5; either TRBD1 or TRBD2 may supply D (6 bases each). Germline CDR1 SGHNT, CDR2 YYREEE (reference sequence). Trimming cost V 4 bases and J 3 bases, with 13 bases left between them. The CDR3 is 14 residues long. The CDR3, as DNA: TGTGCCAGCAGCACGGAGGGGGGCGAAGAGACCCAGTACTTC. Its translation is CASSTEGGEETQYF. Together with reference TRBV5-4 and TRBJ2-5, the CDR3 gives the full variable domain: ETGVTQSPTHLIKTRGQQVTLRCSSQSGHNTVSWYQQALGQGPQFIFQYYREEENGRGNFPPRFSGLQFPNYSSELNVNALELDDSALYLCASSTEGGEETQYFGPGTRLLVL.

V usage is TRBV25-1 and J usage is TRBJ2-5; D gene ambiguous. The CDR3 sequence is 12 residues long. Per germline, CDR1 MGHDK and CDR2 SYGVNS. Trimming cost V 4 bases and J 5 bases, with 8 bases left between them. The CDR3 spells CASSGLEETQYF. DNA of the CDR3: TGTGCCAGCAGTGGGTTAGAGGAGACCCAGTACTTC.

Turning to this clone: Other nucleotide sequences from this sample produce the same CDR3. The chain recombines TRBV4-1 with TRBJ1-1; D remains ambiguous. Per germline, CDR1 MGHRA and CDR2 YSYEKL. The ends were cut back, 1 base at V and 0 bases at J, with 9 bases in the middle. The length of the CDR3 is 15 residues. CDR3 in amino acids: CASSQGTGMNTEAFF. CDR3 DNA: TGCGCCAGCAGCCAAGGGACGGGCATGAACACTGAAGCTTTCTTT.

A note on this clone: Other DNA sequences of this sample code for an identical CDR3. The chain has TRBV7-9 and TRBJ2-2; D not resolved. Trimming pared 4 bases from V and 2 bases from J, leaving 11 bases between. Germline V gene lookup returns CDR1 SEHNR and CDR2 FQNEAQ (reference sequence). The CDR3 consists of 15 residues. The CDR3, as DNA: TGTGCCAGCAGCTCCCCCGGGTCTAACACCGGGGAGCTGTTTTTT. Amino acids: CASSSPGSNTGELFF.

The CDR3 nucleotides are TGCGCCAGCAGCCAAGACGGAGGGGCGGGTAATTCACCCCTCCACTTT. Translation gives CASSQDGGAGNSPLHF. The chain combines TRBV4-1 with TRBJ1-6; the D gene is possibly TRBD1 (5 bases). Germline V gene data show CDR1 as MGHRA and CDR2 as YSYEKL. This CDR3 region has 16 residues. V was pared by 0 bases and J by 6 bases, with 12 bases between.

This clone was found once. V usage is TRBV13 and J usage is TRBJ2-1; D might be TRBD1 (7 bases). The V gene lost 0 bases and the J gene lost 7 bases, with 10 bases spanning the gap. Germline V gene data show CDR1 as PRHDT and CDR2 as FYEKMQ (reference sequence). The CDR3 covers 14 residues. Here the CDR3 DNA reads TGTGCCAGCAGCTTAGGACAGGGGAGGAATGAGCAGTTCTTC. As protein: CASSLGQGRNEQFF.

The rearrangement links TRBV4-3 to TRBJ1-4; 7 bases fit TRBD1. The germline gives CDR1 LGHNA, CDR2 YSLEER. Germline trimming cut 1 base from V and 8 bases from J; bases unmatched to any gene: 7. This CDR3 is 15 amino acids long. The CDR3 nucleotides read TGCGCCAGCAGCCAAGGGGGAGGGGGCCGGGAAAAACTGTTTTTT. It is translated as CASSQGGGGREKLFF.

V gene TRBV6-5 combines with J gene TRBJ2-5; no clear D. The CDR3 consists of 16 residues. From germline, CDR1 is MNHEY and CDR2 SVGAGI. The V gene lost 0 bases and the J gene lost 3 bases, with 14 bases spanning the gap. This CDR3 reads CASSYSNPGREETQYF. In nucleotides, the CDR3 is TGTGCCAGCAGTTACTCGAATCCAGGTCGGGAAGAGACCCAGTACTTC.